The clone carrying this TCR beta chain was detected a few times. Its specificity is not known. Germline CDR1 and CDR2: ENHRY and SYGVKD. This CDR3 is 12 amino acids long. Between the trimmed V and J ends, which lost 4 bases and 8 bases, there was a span of 11 bases. Sample-barcoded 5' priming and a J-beta primer mix drove a second PCR of about 7 to 11 cycles. TCRdb reprocessed the 5' RACE reads via MiXCR and lists one record per CDR3 protein. The profile shows 650,000 to 1,000,000 distinct CDR3 sequences, 35% to 60% of them singletons. Healthy Caucasian individuals from Russia aged about 6 to 90 were enrolled as donors. This entry is derived from a study of blood T cells in healthy people across ages. Overall study context: About one barcoded beta molecule per two T cells came from capture by template switching.

Study-wide points: Long-lived donors carried more naive CD4+ cells and greater diversity than aged donors.

This receptor was obtained from an elderly man in good health. Material: blood. The chain is built from TRBV10-3 and TRBJ1-2; D uncertain. Here the CDR3 reads CAISAPGGGYTF. For the CDR3, the DNA is TGTGCCATCAGTGCCCCAGGCGGGGGCTACACCTTC.